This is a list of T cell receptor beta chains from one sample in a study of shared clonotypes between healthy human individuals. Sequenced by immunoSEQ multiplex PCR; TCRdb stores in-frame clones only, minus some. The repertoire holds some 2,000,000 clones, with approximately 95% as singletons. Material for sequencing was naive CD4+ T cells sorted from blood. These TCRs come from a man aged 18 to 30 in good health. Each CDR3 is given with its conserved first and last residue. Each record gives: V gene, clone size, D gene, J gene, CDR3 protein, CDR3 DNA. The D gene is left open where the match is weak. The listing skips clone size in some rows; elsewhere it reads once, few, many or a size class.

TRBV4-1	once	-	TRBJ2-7	CASTPPGRNYEQYF	TGCGCCAGCACACCACCGGGACGGAACTACGAGCAGTACTTC
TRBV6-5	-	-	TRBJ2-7	CASSYTKFSDYEQYF	TGTGCCAGCAGTTACACCAAGTTTTCGGACTACGAGCAGTACTTC
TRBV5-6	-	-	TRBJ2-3	CASSLGGWGGTDTQYF	TGTGCCAGCAGCTTAGGTGGTTGGGGCGGCACAGATACGCAGTATTTT
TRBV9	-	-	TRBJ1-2	CASSVESGTHGYTF	TGTGCCAGCAGCGTAGAGAGTGGGACCCATGGCTACACCTTC
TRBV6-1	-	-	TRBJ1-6	CASRTGLSPLHF	TGTGCCAGCAGGACGGGGCTATCACCCCTCCACTTT
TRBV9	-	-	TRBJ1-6	CASSVGDGESPLHF	TGTGCCAGCAGCGTAGGGGATGGAGAATCACCCCTCCACTTT
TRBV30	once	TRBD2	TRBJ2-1	CAWSPGLAEEQFF	TGTGCCTGGAGTCCCGGACTAGCGGAAGAGCAGTTCTTC
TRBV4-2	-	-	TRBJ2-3	CASSQAWTGPFTQYF	TGTGCCAGCAGCCAAGCGTGGACGGGCCCATTTACGCAGTATTTT
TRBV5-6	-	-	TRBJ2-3	CASSFEDTQYF	TGTGCCAGCAGCTTCGAAGATACGCAGTATTTT
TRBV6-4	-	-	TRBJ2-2	CASSALRNTGELFF	TGTGCCAGCAGTGCGCTTAGGAACACCGGGGAGCTGTTTTTT
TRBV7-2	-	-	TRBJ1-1	CASSPTRASNTEAFF	TGTGCCAGCAGCCCTACGAGGGCCTCGAACACTGAAGCTTTCTTT